This entry concerns a single T cell receptor (beta chain). The antigen is not known. Trimming cost V 6 bases and J 2 bases, with 11 bases left between them. Per the germline V gene, CDR1 is LNHDA and CDR2 is SQIVND (reference sequence). The CDR3 runs 13 residues. This entry comes from a study of cytotoxic CD8 clonotypes in ibrutinib-treated CLL. Using immunoSEQ multiplex PCR, the repertoire was profiled, and TCRdb retains in-frame clones only, with some absent. Seen here are approximately 190,000 clones, around 75% observed once, and the top ten hold roughly 5.8%. Study results and limitations: Clonality correlated strongly with circulating CD8+ T cells and exceeded age-matched healthy donors at baseline.

The chain links TRBV19 to TRBJ2-7; D unclear. Sequences were derived from PBMCs, sampled after 12 months of ibrutinib treatment. This clonotype was sampled from a human donor with chronic lymphocytic leukemia. CDR3 bases: TGTGCCAGTAGCCAACAAGAGACCTACGAGCAGTACTTC. Encoded protein: CASSQQETYEQYF.